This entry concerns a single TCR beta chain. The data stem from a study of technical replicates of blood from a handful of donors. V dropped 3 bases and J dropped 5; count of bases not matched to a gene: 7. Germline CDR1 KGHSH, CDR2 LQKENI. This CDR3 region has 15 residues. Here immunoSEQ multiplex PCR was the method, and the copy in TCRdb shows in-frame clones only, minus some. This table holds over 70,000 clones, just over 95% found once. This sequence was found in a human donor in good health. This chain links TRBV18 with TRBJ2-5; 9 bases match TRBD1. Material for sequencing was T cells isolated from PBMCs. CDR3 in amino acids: CASSPVQGAGETQYF. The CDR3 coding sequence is TGTGCCAGCTCACCGGTACAGGGGGCCGGGGAGACCCAGTACTTC.